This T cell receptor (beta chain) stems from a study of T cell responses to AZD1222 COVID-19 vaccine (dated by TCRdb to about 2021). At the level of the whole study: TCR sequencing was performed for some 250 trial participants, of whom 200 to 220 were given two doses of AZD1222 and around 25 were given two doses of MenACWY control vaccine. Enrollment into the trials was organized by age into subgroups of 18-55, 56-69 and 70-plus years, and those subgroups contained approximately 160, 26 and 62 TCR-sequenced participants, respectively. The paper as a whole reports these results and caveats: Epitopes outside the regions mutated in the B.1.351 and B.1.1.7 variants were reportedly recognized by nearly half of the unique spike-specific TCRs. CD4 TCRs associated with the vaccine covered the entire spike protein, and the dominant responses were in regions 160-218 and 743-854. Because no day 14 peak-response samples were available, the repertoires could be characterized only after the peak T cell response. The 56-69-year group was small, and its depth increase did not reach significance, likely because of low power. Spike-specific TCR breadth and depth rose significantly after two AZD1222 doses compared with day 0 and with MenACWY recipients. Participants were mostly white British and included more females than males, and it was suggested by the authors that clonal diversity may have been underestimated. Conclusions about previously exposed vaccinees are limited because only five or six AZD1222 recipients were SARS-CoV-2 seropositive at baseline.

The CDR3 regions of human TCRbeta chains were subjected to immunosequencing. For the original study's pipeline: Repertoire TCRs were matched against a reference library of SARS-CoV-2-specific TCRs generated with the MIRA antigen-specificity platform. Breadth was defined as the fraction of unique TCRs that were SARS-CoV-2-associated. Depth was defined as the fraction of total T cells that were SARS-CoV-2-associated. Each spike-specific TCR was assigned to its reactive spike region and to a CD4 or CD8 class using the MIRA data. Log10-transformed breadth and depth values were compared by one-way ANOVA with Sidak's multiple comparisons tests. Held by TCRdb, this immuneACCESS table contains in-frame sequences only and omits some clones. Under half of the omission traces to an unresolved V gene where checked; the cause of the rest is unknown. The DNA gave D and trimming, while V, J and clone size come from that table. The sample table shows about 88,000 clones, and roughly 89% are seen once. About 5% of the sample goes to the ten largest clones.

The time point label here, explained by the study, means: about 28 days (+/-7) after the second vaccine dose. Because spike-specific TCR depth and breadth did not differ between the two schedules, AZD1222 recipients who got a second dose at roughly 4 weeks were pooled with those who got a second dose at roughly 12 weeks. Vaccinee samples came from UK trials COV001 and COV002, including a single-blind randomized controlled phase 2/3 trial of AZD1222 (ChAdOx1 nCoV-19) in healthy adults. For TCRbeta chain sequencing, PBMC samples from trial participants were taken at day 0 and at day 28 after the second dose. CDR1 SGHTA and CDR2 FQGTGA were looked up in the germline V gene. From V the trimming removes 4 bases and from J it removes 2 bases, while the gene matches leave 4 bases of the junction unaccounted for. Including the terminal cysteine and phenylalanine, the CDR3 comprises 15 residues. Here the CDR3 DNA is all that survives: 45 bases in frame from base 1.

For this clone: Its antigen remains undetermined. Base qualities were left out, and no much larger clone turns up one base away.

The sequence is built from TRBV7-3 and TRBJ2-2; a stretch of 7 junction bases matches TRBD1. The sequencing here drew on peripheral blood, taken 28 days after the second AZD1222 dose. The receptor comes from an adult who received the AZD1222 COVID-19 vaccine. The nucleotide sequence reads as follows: TGTGCCAGCAGCTGGGGGACAGCTAACACCGGGGAGCTGTTTTTT. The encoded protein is CASSWGTANTGELFF. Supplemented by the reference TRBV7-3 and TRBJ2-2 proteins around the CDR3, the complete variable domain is GAGVSQTPSNKVTEKGKYVELRCDPISGHTALYWYRQSLGQGPEFLIYFQGTGAADDSGLPNDRFFAVRPEGSVSTLKIQRTERGDSAVYLCASSWGTANTGELFFGEGSRLTVL.